The 18 T cell receptor beta chains below come from one sample, sequenced in a study of CD8+CD57+ T cells in acquired aplastic anemia (dated by TCRdb to between 2018 and 2020). Sequenced on an Illumina HiSeq 2000. Genomic DNA served as template for TCR beta VDJ combination and CDR3 sequence profiling. Through fastp at Q25 and MiXCR, TCRdb rebuilt clones from the public reads, retaining in-frame beta chains. Rows with one shared CDR3 protein collapse into an entry with the most common genes and DNA. Across this sample there are approximately 190,000 distinct CDR3 sequences, with 64% seen only once. The ten top clones hold approximately 44% of the sample. The sample taken for sequencing was sorted CD4+, CD8+, or CD8+CD57+ T cells (not recorded which) from PBMCs. These receptors were obtained from a human donor with severe aplastic anemia or a healthy control (not recorded which).

The chain carries TRBV9 and TRBJ1-5; 8 bases line up with TRBD1. V lost 7 bases, J lost 3 bases, and 12 bases stayed unmatched. Looked up from germline, CDR1 is SGDLS and CDR2 is YYNGEE. This CDR3 comprises 16 residues. As DNA, the CDR3 is TGTGCCAGCCAAGATCATAGGACAGGGATCAATCAGCCCCAGCATTTT. Translating it yields CASQDHRTGINQPQHF.

This clonotype appeared once. The J gene is TRBJ2-5, the V gene TRBV20-1, with D unresolved. Trimming took 6 bases from V and 7 from J, leaving 18 bases between them. Per the germline V gene, CDR1 is DFQATT and CDR2 is SNEGSKA (reference sequence). The CDR3 consists of 13 residues. Here the CDR3 DNA reads TGCAGTGCACTGACGGGTGGTTTAGGGACCCAGTACTTC. It translates to CSALTGGLGTQYF.

This clonotype was recorded at least ten times. The V gene is TRBV12-3 or TRBV12-4, the J gene TRBJ1-6, with D maybe TRBD1 (6 bases). This CDR3 contains 15 residues. V was pared by 7 bases and J by 7 bases, with 17 bases between. The CDR3 nucleotides are TGTGCCAGCACCTCCGCCCCAACAGGGAATTCACCCCTCCACTTT. Protein product: CASTSAPTGNSPLHF.

The chain links TRBV11-2 to TRBJ2-1; 7 bases agree with TRBD1. CDR3 length equals 15 residues. V gave up 4 bases and J gave up 3 bases; unmatched junction bases: 6. Germline V gives CDR1 SGHAT, CDR2 FQNNGV. The CDR3 DNA reads as TGTGCCAGCAGCTCCCGGGACAGTAGCTACAATGAGCAGTTCTTC. Encoded protein: CASSSRDSSYNEQFF.

This clonotype has a handful of counts. The V gene is TRBV27, the J gene TRBJ2-1; D might be TRBD2 (5 bases). CDR3 length: 11 residues. Deletions cut 7 bases from V and 10 bases from J, with 11 bases between. Germline V gene sequence: CDR1 MNHEY, CDR2 SMNVEV (reference sequence). CDR3 DNA sequence: TGTGCCAGCACAGAGGGCTACGAGCAGTTCTTC. Its translation is CASTEGYEQFF.

V usage is TRBV7-9 and J usage is TRBJ2-3; D tentatively fits TRBD1 or TRBD2 (5 bases each). The CDR3 is 14 residues long. The germline V and J ends were trimmed by 3 bases and 5 bases, with 12 bases remaining between them. Germline loops: CDR1 SEHNR, CDR2 FQNEAQ (reference sequence). CDR3 region: CASSLNGARDTQYF. CDR3 nucleotides: TGTGCCAGCAGCTTGAACGGGGCGCGAGATACGCAGTATTTT.

This clonotype was seen repeatedly, ten times or more. J is TRBJ2-7 and V is TRBV29-1; the D is unclear. The CDR3 length is 13 residues. V was shortened by 1 base and J by 0 bases, with 7 bases between the two germline ends. Per germline, CDR1 SQVTM and CDR2 ANQGSEA. CDR3 coding DNA: TGCAGCGTTGAAGGGGGATTCTCCTACGAGCAGTACTTC. The encoded protein is CSVEGGFSYEQYF.

This clonotype was observed a few times. V is TRBV10-3 and J is TRBJ1-6; D gene uncertain. The V end was cut by 3 bases, the J end by 3 bases, with 21 bases between. Germline CDR1 and CDR2: ENHRY and SYGVKD. CDR3 length: 19 residues. CDR3 loop: CAISDSVDAPLGYNSPLHF. The CDR3 DNA is TGTGCCATCAGTGATTCGGTGGACGCTCCCTTAGGCTATAATTCACCCCTCCACTTT.

Points on this clonotype: An end of the junction does not agree with germline; a read error may underlie this. V usage is TRBV5-1 and J usage is TRBJ2-1; the D gene is possibly TRBD1 (6 bases). Germline lookup yields CDR1 SGHRS and CDR2 YFSETQ. The CDR3 loop spans 15 amino acids. The CDR3 DNA reads as TGTGCCAGCAGCTATGGGCGGGCGACAGGCAATGAGCAGTTCTTC. This encodes CASSYGRATGNEQFF.

The chain employs TRBV29-1 and TRBJ1-1, with a possible D match to TRBD1 (6 bases). The CDR3 is 13 residues long. Germline assignment: CDR1 SQVTM and CDR2 ANQGSEA. Trimming stripped 6 bases from V and 5 bases from J, with 16 bases between. The CDR3 region is CSVHRDGVTEAFF. CDR3 sequence (DNA): TGCAGCGTCCACAGGGACGGGGTGACTGAAGCTTTCTTT.

CDR3 DNA sequence: TGTGCCATCAGTGAAAAGGGACTAGCGAAAGGCGGGGAGACCCAGTACTTC. Encoded protein: CAISEKGLAKGGETQYF. The rearrangement links TRBV10-3 to TRBJ2-5; the match to TRBD2 covers 10 bases. CDR3 length: 17 amino acids. The V segment lost 3 bases and the J segment 5 bases; nucleotides outside the gene matches: 12. Germline V gene sequence: CDR1 ENHRY, CDR2 SYGVKD.

This rearrangement joins TRBV2 to TRBJ1-6, with D maybe TRBD1 (6 bases). Germline CDR1 SNHLY, CDR2 FYNNEI. The CDR3 length is 14 residues. The V end lost 6 bases, the J end lost 7 bases, and 13 bases lay between the germline ends. Here the CDR3 reads CASSVDSTNSPLHF. Written as DNA, the CDR3 is TGTGCCAGCAGCGTGGACAGCACGAATTCACCCCTCCACTTT.

The sample holds a few counts of this clonotype. The chain has TRBV28 and TRBJ2-1; D is possibly TRBD2 (6 bases). CDR1 MDHEN and CDR2 SYDVKM come from the germline V gene. The CDR3 totals 16 residues. V lost 6 bases and J lost 1, with 16 bases in between. The CDR3 sequence is CASSPRGGQSYNEQFF. CDR3 bases: TGTGCCAGCAGCCCACGGGGAGGACAATCCTACAATGAGCAGTTCTTC.

In its sample, this clonotype was seen many times. The chain uses TRBV7-8 and TRBJ2-3; no clear D. Trimming took 3 bases from V and 1 from J, leaving 2 bases between them. The CDR3 is made up of 12 amino acids. Germline loops: CDR1 SGHVS, CDR2 FQNEAQ. The CDR3 reads CASSLGTDTQYF. The CDR3 DNA sequence: TGTGCCAGCAGCTTGGGCACAGATACGCAGTATTTT.

This clonotype appeared a single time. At one end the junction does not follow the germline gene, possibly because of a read error. The chain has TRBV5-1 and TRBJ2-7; D is undetermined. The CDR3 runs to 14 residues. Germline-derived CDR1 and CDR2 are SGHRS and YFSETQ. CDR3 DNA: TGCGTCAGCAGCTTGGCCGTGGAAACCTGCGAGCAGTACTTC. It encodes CVSSLAVETCEQYF.

The rearrangement uses TRBV15 and TRBJ2-7; D may be TRBD1 (5 bases). The CDR3 loop spans 13 amino acids. With 5 bases removed from V and 2 bases from J, the gap between germline ends came to 10 bases. Germline values: CDR1 LNHNV, CDR2 YYDKDF (reference sequence). CDR3 sequence: CATSGWTPYEQYF. CDR3 nucleotide sequence: TGTGCCACCAGCGGGTGGACACCCTACGAGCAGTACTTC. Complete variable domain (other parts from reference TRBV15 and TRBJ2-7): DAMVIQNPRYQVTQFGKPVTLSCSQTLNHNVMYWYQQKSSQAPKLLFHYYDKDFNNEADTPDNFQSRRPNTSFCFLDIRSPGLGDTAMYLCATSGWTPYEQYFGPGTRLTVT.

Comment on this clonotype: This may come from a read error, since a much larger clone is one base off. V is TRBV13 and J is TRBJ2-7; 12 nucleotides match TRBD2. Germline CDR1 reads PRHDT; CDR2 reads FYEKMQ (reference sequence). The CDR3 is made up of 16 amino acids. V trimming: 5 bases; J trimming: 4 bases; junction bases outside the gene matches: 9. CDR3 protein: CASSARTSGALYEQYF. In DNA form, the CDR3 reads TGTGCCAGCAGCGCCCGGACTAGCGGGGCTTTATACGAGCAGTACTTC.

V usage is TRBV27 and J usage is TRBJ2-1, with D unclear. The ends were cut back, 2 bases at V and 9 bases at J, with 11 bases in the middle. This CDR3 comprises 13 residues. Looked up from germline, CDR1 is MNHEY and CDR2 is SMNVEV (reference sequence). The CDR3 spells CASSLPPGGEQFF. In DNA, the CDR3 is TGTGCCAGCAGTTTACCCCCCGGTGGTGAGCAGTTCTTC.